The 16 T cell receptor beta chains given below trace back to one sample, sequenced in a study of glioma-infiltrating T cells after dendritic cell vaccination. The time point denotes: after dendritic cell vaccination, including at tumor progression/relapse. Method: immunoSEQ multiplex PCR; TCRdb's copy keeps in-frame clones and lacks some. The table has 85,000 to 100,000 clones, around 80% seen once. This sample comprised blood, obtained after dendritic cell vaccination. These receptors all stem from a human donor with glioblastoma.

The chain employs TRBV29-1 and TRBJ1-2, with 9 bases that match TRBD1. With 5 bases clipped from V and 4 bases from J, the junction kept 11 bases outside the gene matches. There are 15 residues in the CDR3. Germline V gives CDR1 SQVTM, CDR2 ANQGSEA. The CDR3 loop is CSVRAPGQGGYGYTF. The CDR3 DNA reads TGCAGCGTTAGAGCCCCGGGACAGGGAGGCTATGGCTACACCTTC.

As to this clone: Other DNA sequences in this specimen translate into the identical CDR3. The rearrangement uses TRBV6-1 and TRBJ1-5; D is undetermined. Germline CDR1 reads MNHNS; CDR2 reads SASEGT. The V gene lost 4 bases and the J gene lost 2 bases, with 9 bases spanning the gap. This CDR3 contains 14 residues. The CDR3 here is CASSGPGGNQPQHF. In nucleotides, the CDR3 is TGTGCCAGCAGTGGTCCCGGGGGCAATCAGCCCCAGCATTTT.

This clone has just one count. This chain connects TRBV28 to TRBJ1-1; TRBD1 matches 7 bases. V lost 3 bases and J lost 2; bases outside the gene matches: 6. Per germline, CDR1 MDHEN and CDR2 SYDVKM. This CDR3 region has 15 residues. CDR3 loop: CASSLRRTGNTEAFF. The CDR3 DNA sequence: TGTGCCAGCAGTTTGAGACGGACAGGAAACACTGAAGCTTTCTTT.

The chain is built from TRBV6-1 and TRBJ2-7, with TRBD1 identical over 10 bases. J lost 3 bases, V lost 7 bases, and 6 bases had no gene match. Germline assignment: CDR1 MNHNS and CDR2 SASEGT. This CDR3 has 14 residues. The CDR3 nucleotides are TGTGCCAGCAAGAGGGGACAGGGGTTCTACGAGCAGTACTTC. Protein sequence: CASKRGQGFYEQYF.

The chain carries TRBV6-6 and TRBJ1-3, with 8 bases matching TRBD1. Germline CDR1 MNHNY, CDR2 SVGAGI (reference sequence). This CDR3 contains 16 residues. With V trimmed by 6 bases and J by 0 bases, 7 bases remained unmatched. Here the CDR3 reads CASRLATGDSGNTIYF. In DNA form, the CDR3 reads TGTGCCAGCAGACTAGCGACAGGGGACTCTGGAAACACCATATATTTT.

The gene calls are TRBV5-1 and TRBJ1-5; 8 bases line up with TRBD1. CDR3 length: 14 amino acids. The V gene end was trimmed by 4 bases and the J gene end by 6 bases; junction bases not matched to a gene: 6. Looked up from germline, CDR1 is SGHRS and CDR2 is YFSETQ. CDR3 in amino acids: CASSPGQGGQPQHF. The CDR3, as DNA: TGCGCCAGCAGCCCCGGACAGGGAGGTCAGCCCCAGCATTTT. Supplemented by reference TRBV5-1 and TRBJ1-5, the full variable domain reads KAGVTQTPRYLIKTRGQQVTLSCSPISGHRSVSWYQQTPGQGLQFLFEYFSETQRNKGNFPGRFSGRQFSNSRSEMNVSTLELGDSALYLCASSPGQGGQPQHFGDGTRLSIL.

This clone was observed a few times. This rearrangement joins TRBV30 to TRBJ1-2; the match to TRBD1 covers 11 bases. Trimming at V came to 2 bases and at J to 4 bases, leaving 3 bases not matched to a gene. Germline CDR1 is GTSNPN and CDR2 is SVGIG (reference sequence). CDR3 length: 14 amino acids. In DNA form, the CDR3 reads TGTGCCTGGAGTTACGGACAGGGGGCCTATGGCTACACCTTC. Protein product: CAWSYGQGAYGYTF.

This clone has a single count. V gene TRBV18 combines with J gene TRBJ2-7; 7 positions match TRBD1. The germline V gene has CDR1 KGHSH and CDR2 LQKENI. The ends lost 1 base at V and 8 bases at J; junction bases unmatched: 8. The CDR3 loop spans 14 amino acids. Here the CDR3 DNA reads TGTGCCAGCTCACCACGCACGGGACAGATAAAGCAGTACTTC. This codes for CASSPRTGQIKQYF.

J is TRBJ2-3 and V is TRBV18; 9 nucleotides line up with TRBD2. This CDR3 comprises 14 residues. V trimming: 4 bases; J trimming: 6 bases; junction bases outside the gene matches: 5. The germline CDR1 and CDR2 sequences are KGHSH and LQKENI. The chain's CDR3 is CASSLGLATDTQYF. CDR3 DNA: TGTGCCAGCTCACTCGGACTAGCGACCGATACGCAGTATTTT.

This chain uses TRBV6-1 with TRBJ1-1; D is ambiguous. In germline, CDR1 is MNHNS, CDR2 SASEGT. The CDR3 extends over 12 amino acids. Trimming removed 8 bases at V and 5 bases at J, with 12 bases between. CDR3 nucleotides: TGTGCCAGCCTAACAGAATGGACTGAAGCTTTCTTT. Its translation is CASLTEWTEAFF.

V is TRBV6-1 and J is TRBJ1-2, with no clear D. V was pared by 2 bases and J by 7 bases, with 8 bases between. The CDR3 sequence is 12 residues long. Germline CDR1 MNHNS, CDR2 SASEGT. The DNA of the CDR3 is TGTGCCAGCAGTGAAAGCCCAAGTGGCTACACCTTC. Translating gives CASSESPSGYTF.

The V gene is TRBV7-9, the J gene TRBJ1-5, with 10 nucleotides matching TRBD1. Germline V gene data show CDR1 as SEHNR and CDR2 as FQNEAQ (reference sequence). The V gene end was trimmed by 6 bases and the J gene end by 4 bases; junction bases not matched to a gene: 6. CDR3 size: 15 residues. In DNA, the CDR3 is TGTGCCAGCAGGTCCGGGGACAGGGGTAATCAGCCCCAGCATTTT. Residues: CASRSGDRGNQPQHF.

The chain has TRBV10-3 and TRBJ1-6; a weak D match, TRBD1 (6 bases). In germline, CDR1 is ENHRY, CDR2 SYGVKD. Deletions cut 10 bases from V and 8 bases from J, with 12 bases between. This CDR3 is built from 12 residues. CDR3 bases: TGTGCCACCGGGACACTGTATTCACCCCTCCACTTT. Its translation is CATGTLYSPLHF.

The chain links TRBV2 to TRBJ1-2; possible D gene TRBD1, 5 bases. The ends were cut back, 0 bases at V and 1 base at J, with 12 bases in the middle. The CDR3 runs 16 residues. Germline CDR1 and CDR2: SNHLY and FYNNEI. The CDR3 sequence is CASSEALRGVNYGYTF. The CDR3 DNA reads as TGTGCCAGCAGTGAAGCGCTTCGGGGGGTTAACTATGGCTACACCTTC. Looking up the rest from reference TRBV2 and TRBJ1-2 gives the full variable domain: EPEVTQTPSHQVTQMGQEVILRCVPISNHLYFYWYRQILGQKVEFLVSFYNNEISEKSEIFDDQFSVERPDGSNFTLKIRSTKLEDSAMYFCASSEALRGVNYGYTFGSGTRLTVV.

The V call is TRBV28, the J call TRBJ1-4; D uncertain. The CDR3 has 11 residues. The ends were cut back, 7 bases at V and 5 bases at J, with 5 bases in the middle. Looked up from germline, CDR1 is MDHEN and CDR2 is SYDVKM. In DNA form, the CDR3 reads TGTGCCAGCACCCAAAATGAAAAACTGTTTTTT. The encoded protein is CASTQNEKLFF.

This clone has just a few counts. The V gene is TRBV4-2, the J gene TRBJ1-5; 8 bases align to TRBD1. The CDR3 consists of 15 residues. Germline CDR1 is LGHNA and CDR2 is YNFKEQ. The V and J ends lost 5 bases and 4 bases, in that order; junction bases with no gene match: 7. This CDR3 is CASSSGQGSNQPQHF. The CDR3 nucleotides are TGTGCCAGCAGCTCCGGACAGGGCAGTAATCAGCCCCAGCATTTT.